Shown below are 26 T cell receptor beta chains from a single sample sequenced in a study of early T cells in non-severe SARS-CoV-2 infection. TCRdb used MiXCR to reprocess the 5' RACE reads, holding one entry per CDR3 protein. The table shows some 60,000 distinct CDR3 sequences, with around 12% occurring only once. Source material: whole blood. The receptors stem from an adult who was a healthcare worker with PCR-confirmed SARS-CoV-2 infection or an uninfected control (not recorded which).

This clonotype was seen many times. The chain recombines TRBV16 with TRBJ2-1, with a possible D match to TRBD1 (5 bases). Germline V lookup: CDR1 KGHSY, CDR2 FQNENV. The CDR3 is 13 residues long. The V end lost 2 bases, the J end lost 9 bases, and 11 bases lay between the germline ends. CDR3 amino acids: CASSQRNGAEQFF. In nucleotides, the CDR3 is TGTGCCAGCAGCCAAAGGAATGGGGCTGAGCAGTTCTTC.

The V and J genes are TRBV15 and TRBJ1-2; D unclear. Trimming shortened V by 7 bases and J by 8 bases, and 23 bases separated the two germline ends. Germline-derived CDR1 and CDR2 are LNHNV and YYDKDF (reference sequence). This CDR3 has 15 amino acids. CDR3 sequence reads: CATTQRRSQPGGYTF. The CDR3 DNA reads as TGTGCCACCACCCAGAGAAGGTCCCAGCCGGGGGGCTACACCTTC.

The DNA for the CDR3 is TGTGCCAGCAGCCAAGGAGGTAACAATGAGCAGTTCTTC. Its protein is CASSQGGNNEQFF. V and J are TRBV3-1 and TRBJ2-1, with D hard to call. Trimming removed 1 base from V and 5 bases from J, with 6 bases in between. The CDR3 has 13 amino acids. CDR1 LGHDT and CDR2 YNNKEL come from the germline V gene (reference sequence).

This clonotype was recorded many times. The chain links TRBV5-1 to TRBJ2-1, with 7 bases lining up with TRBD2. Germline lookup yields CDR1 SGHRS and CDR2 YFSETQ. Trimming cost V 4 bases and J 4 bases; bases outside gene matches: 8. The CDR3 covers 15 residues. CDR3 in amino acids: CASSINTGGYNEQFF. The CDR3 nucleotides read TGCGCCAGCAGCATCAACACCGGGGGGTACAATGAGCAGTTCTTC. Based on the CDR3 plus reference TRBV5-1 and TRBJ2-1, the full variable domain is KAGVTQTPRYLIKTRGQQVTLSCSPISGHRSVSWYQQTPGQGLQFLFEYFSETQRNKGNFPGRFSGRQFSNSRSEMNVSTLELGDSALYLCASSINTGGYNEQFFGPGTRLTVL.

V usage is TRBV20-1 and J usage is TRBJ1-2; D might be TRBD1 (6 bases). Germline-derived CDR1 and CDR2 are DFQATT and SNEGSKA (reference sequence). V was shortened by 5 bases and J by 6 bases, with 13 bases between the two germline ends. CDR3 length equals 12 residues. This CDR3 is CSASFRGNGYTF. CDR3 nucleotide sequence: TGCAGTGCTTCTTTCAGGGGAAATGGCTACACCTTC.

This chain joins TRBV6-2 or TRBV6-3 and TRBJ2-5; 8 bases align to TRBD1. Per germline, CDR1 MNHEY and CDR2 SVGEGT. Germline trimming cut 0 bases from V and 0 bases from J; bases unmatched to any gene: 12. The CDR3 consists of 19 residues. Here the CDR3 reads CASSYSGAGGQKYQETQYF. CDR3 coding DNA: TGTGCCAGCAGTTACTCGGGGGCAGGGGGCCAGAAGTACCAAGAGACCCAGTACTTC.

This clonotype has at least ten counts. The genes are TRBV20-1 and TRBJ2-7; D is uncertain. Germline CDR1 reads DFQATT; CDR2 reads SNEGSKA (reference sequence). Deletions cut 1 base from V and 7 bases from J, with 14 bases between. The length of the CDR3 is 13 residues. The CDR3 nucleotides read TGCAGTGCTAGAGTTGCAGGTTTGGGGGAGCAGTACTTC. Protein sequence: CSARVAGLGEQYF.

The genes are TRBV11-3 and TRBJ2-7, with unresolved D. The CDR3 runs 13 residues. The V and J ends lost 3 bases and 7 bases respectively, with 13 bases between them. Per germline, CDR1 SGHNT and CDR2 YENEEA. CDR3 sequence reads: CASSFAPHVEQYF. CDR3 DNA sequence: TGTGCCAGCAGCTTCGCCCCCCATGTTGAGCAGTACTTC. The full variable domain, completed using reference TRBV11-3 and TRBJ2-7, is EAGVVQSPRYKIIEKKQPVAFWCNPISGHNTLYWYLQNLGQGPELLIRYENEEAVDDSQLPKDRFSAERLKGVDSTLKIQPAELGDSAVYLCASSFAPHVEQYFGPGTRLTVT.

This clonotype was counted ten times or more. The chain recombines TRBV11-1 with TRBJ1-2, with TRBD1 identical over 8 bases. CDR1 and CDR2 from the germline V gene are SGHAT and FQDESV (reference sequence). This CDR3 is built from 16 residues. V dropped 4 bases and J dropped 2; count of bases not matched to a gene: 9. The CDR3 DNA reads TGTGCCAGCAGCTCAAGGACTACAGGGGGGAACTATGGCTACACCTTC. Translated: CASSSRTTGGNYGYTF.

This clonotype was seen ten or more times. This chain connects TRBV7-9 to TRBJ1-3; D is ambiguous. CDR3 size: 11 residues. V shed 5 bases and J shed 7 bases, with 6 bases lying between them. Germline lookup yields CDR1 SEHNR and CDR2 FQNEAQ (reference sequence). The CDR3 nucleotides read TGTGCCAGCAGCCCCGGGAACACCATATATTTT. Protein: CASSPGNTIYF.

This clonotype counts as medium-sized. For the CDR3, the DNA is TGTGCCATCAGTGAGCCAGGGACTAGCGGACTACAAGAGACCCAGTACTTC. Protein: CAISEPGTSGLQETQYF. The chain has TRBV10-3 and TRBJ2-5; 11 bases match TRBD2. The CDR3 consists of 17 residues. V trimming: 2 bases; J trimming: 2 bases; junction bases outside the gene matches: 7. CDR1 and CDR2 from the germline V gene are ENHRY and SYGVKD.

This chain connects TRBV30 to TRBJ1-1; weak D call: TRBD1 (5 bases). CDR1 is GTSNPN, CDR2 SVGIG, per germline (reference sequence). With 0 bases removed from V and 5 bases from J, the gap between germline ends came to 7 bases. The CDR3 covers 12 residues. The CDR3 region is CAWSVKGTEAFF. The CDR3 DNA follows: TGTGCCTGGAGTGTGAAGGGGACTGAAGCTTTCTTT.

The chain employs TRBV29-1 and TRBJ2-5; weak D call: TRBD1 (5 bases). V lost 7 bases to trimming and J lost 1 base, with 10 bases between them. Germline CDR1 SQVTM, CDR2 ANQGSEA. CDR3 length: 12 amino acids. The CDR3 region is CSGGMVQETQYF. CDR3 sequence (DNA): TGCAGCGGGGGCATGGTCCAAGAGACCCAGTACTTC. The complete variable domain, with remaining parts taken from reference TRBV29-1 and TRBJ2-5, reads SAVISQKPSRDICQRGTSLTIQCQVDSQVTMMFWYRQQPGQSLTLIATANQGSEATYESGFVIDKFPISRPNLTFSTLTVSNMSPEDSSIYLCSGGMVQETQYFGPGTRLLVL.

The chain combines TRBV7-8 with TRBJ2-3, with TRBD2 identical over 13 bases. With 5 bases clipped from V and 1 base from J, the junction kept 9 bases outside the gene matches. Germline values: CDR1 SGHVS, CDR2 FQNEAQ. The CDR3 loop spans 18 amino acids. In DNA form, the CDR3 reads TGTGCCAGCAGCAAAGGGACTAGCGGGGTAGGGGGCACAGATACGCAGTATTTT. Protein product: CASSKGTSGVGGTDTQYF.

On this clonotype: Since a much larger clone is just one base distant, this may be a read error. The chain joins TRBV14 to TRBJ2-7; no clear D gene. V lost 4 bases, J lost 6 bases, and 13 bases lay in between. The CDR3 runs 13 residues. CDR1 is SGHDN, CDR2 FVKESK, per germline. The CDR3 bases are TGTGCCAGCAGCCGAGAACTCCTGGTCGAGCAGTACTTC. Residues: CASSRELLVEQYF.

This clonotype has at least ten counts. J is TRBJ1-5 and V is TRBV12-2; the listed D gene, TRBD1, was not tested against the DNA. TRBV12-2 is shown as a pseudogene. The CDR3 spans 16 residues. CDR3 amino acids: CASRFSGAYSNQPQHF. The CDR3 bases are TGTGCAAGTCGCTTCTCAGGGGCCTATAGCAATCAGCCCCAGCATTTT.

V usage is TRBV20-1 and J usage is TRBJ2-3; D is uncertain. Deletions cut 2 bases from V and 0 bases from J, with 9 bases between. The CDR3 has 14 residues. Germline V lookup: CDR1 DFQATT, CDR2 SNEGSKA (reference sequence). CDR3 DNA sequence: TGCAGTGCTAGATTAACGGTTAGCACAGATACGCAGTATTTT. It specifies CSARLTVSTDTQYF.

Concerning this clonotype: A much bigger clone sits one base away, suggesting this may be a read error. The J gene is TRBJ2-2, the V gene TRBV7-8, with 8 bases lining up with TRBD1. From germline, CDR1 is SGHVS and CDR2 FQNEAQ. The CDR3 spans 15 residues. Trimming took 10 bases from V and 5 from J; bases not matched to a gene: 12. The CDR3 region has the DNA TGTGCCATCAGGAGCACAGGGGGTGGGACCGGGGAGCTGTTTTTT. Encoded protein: CAIRSTGGGTGELFF.

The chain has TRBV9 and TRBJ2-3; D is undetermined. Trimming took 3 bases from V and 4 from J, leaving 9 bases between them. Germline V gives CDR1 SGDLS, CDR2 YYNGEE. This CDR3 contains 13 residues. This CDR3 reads CASSGGWADTQYF. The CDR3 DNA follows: TGTGCCAGCAGCGGGGGTTGGGCAGATACGCAGTATTTT.

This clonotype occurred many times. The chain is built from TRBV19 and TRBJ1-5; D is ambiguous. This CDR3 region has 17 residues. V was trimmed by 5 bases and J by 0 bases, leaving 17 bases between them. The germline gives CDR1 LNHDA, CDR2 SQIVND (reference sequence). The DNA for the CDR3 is TGTGCCAGTAGTTTACGGGTTTCCCTTAATAGCAATCAGCCCCAGCATTTT. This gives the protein CASSLRVSLNSNQPQHF. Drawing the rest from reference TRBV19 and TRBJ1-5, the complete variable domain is DGGITQSPKYLFRKEGQNVTLSCEQNLNHDAMYWYRQDPGQGLRLIYYSQIVNDFQKGDIAEGYSVSREKKESFPLTVTSAQKNPTAFYLCASSLRVSLNSNQPQHFGDGTRLSIL.

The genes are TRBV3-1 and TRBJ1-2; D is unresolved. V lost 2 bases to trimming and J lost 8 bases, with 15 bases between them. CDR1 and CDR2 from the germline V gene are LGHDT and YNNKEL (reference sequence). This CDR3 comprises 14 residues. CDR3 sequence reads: CASSQPPANRGYTF. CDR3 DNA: TGTGCCAGCAGCCAACCCCCCGCAAACCGGGGCTACACCTTC.

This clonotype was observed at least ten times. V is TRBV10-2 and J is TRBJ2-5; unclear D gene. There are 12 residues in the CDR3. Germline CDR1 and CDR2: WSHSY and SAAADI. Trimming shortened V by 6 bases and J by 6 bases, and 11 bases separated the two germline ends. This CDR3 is CASSTYLQTQYF. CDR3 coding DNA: TGCGCCAGCAGCACATACTTGCAGACCCAGTACTTC.

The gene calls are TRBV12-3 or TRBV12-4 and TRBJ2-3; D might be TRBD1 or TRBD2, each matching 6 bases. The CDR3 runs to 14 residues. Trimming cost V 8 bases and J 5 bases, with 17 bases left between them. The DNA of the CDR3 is TGTGCCAGCTCCCCCCGGGGGCGGCAAGATACGCAGTATTTT. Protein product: CASSPRGRQDTQYF.

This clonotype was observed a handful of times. This chain's CDR3 is CASSLAGNTEAFF. The CDR3 DNA reads as TGTGCCAGCAGCTTAGCAGGCAACACTGAAGCTTTCTTT. The V call is TRBV11-2, the J call TRBJ1-1; no clear D gene. V lost 1 base to trimming and J lost 2 bases, with 5 bases between them. Germline-derived CDR1 and CDR2 are SGHAT and FQNNGV. CDR3 length: 13 amino acids.

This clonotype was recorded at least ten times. CDR3 amino acids: CASSPWKGPDLSEETYNEQFF. In DNA, the CDR3 is TGTGCCAGCAGCCCCTGGAAAGGCCCTGACCTCTCCGAAGAGACATACAATGAGCAGTTCTTC. V and J are TRBV21-1 and TRBJ2-1; TRBD2 is the table's D call and was not checked against the DNA. TRBV21-1 is a recognized pseudogene. The CDR3 totals 21 residues.

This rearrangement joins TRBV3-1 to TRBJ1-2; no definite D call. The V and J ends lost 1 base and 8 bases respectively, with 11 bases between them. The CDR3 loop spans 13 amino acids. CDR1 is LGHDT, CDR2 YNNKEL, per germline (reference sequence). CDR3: CASSQASGYGYTF. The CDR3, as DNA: TGTGCCAGCAGCCAAGCCTCCGGGTACGGCTACACCTTC.